This is a list of T cell receptor beta chains from one sample in a study of CD8+CD57+ T cells in acquired aplastic anemia. Each CDR3 protein gets one entry after TCRdb re-called the reads with MiXCR. Among 150,000 to 200,000 distinct CDR3 sequences listed, approximately 48% were seen once. Sequencing used sorted CD4+, CD8+, or CD8+CD57+ T cells (not recorded which) from PBMCs. Receptor source: a human donor with aplastic anemia. Each CDR3 is given with its conserved first and last residue. D genes are given only for firm matches. Clone size is given for some rows only: seen once, a few or many times, or a class if the clone is expanded.

abundance	v_gene	j_gene	d_gene	CDR3nt	CDR3aa
-	TRBV2	TRBJ2-3	-	TGTGCCAGCAGTGGTGGGCAGGGCGGTCAGCCCCAGTATTTT	CASSGGQGGQPQYF
-	TRBV4-3	TRBJ1-6	-	TGCGCCAGCAGCCAAGACAGGGATAATTCACCCCTCCACTTT	CASSQDRDNSPLHF
-	TRBV20-1	TRBJ2-7	-	TGCAGTGCTAGAGATCCCGCTGGCGAGCAGTACTTC	CSARDPAGEQYF
-	TRBV4-2	TRBJ1-5	TRBD1	TGTGCCAGCAGCCAAGAACAGGGGTTTGGTCAGCCCCAGCATTTT	CASSQEQGFGQPQHF
many	TRBV3-1	TRBJ2-7	TRBD2	TGTGCCAGCAGCCAACGGGAGGGGGGGCGATACTTC	CASSQREGGRYF
few	TRBV6-5	TRBJ1-1	-	TGTGCCAGCAGTTACTACACAGCGTTGAACACTGAAGCTTTCTTT	CASSYYTALNTEAFF
many	TRBV19	TRBJ1-1	-	TGTGCCAGTAGTAAGCAGGGCCCCCGAAGGTCTGAAGCTTTCTTT	CASSKQGPRRSEAFF
-	TRBV24-1	TRBJ2-3	-	TGTGCCACCAGTGTCGTAAGGGGAACGGGCCCAGATACGCAGTATTTT	CATSVVRGTGPDTQYF
many	TRBV10-2	TRBJ1-2	-	TGCGCCAGCAGCCCCGGGACTGAATATGGCTACACCTTC	CASSPGTEYGYTF
many	TRBV10-3	TRBJ2-5	-	TGTGCCTCGGCGGGCCTTTCGGAGACCCAGTACTTC	CASAGLSETQYF
many	TRBV2	TRBJ1-5	-	TGTGCCAGCAGCTCGGGGCAGGTTAGCAATCAGCCCCAGCATTTT	CASSSGQVSNQPQHF
many	TRBV2	TRBJ2-7	TRBD1	TGTGCCAGCAGCGGGGACAGCTACGAGCAGTACTTC	CASSGDSYEQYF
-	TRBV2	TRBJ2-1	-	TGTGCCGGCAGTGACCAGGGAGTGAGGGGTGAGCAGTTCTTC	CAGSDQGVRGEQFF
many	TRBV19	TRBJ2-3	TRBD1	TGTGCCAGTAGTGCTGGACAGGGAGGAGATACGCAGTATTTT	CASSAGQGGDTQYF
-	TRBV7-8	TRBJ2-5	TRBD2	TGTGCCAGCAGCTTAGGAGTTGGACTAGATCAAGAGACCCAGTACTTC	CASSLGVGLDQETQYF
many	TRBV19	TRBJ1-1	-	TGTGCCAGCCGCTCCGACAGGTCGGCCGACACTGAAGCTTTCTTT	CASRSDRSADTEAFF
few	TRBV24-1	TRBJ2-2	-	TGTGCCACCAGTGATTTAGGGACACCGAACACCGGGGAGCTGTTTTTT	CATSDLGTPNTGELFF
-	TRBV29-1	TRBJ2-1	-	TGCAGCGTTGATCCCGGAGTCGGCTCCTACAATGAGCAGTTCTTC	CSVDPGVGSYNEQFF
many	TRBV7-3	TRBJ1-5	-	TGTGCCAGCAGCTTCACCGCGAAACAGCCCCAGCATTTT	CASSFTAKQPQHF
-	TRBV7-2	TRBJ2-7	TRBD1	TGTGCCAGCAGCTTGGACAGGCAGGAGCAGTACTTC	CASSLDRQEQYF
-	TRBV15	TRBJ2-1	TRBD1	TGTGCCACCAGCAGGGACAGGGGTCATGAGCAGTTCTTC	CATSRDRGHEQFF
-	TRBV7-2	TRBJ2-2	-	TGTGCCAGCAGCTATTTAGCGGGGGAGCTGTTTTTT	CASSYLAGELFF
-	TRBV7-3	TRBJ2-7	-	TGTGCCAGCAGCAACTACGAGCAGTACTTC	CASSNYEQYF
-	TRBV7-8	TRBJ2-5	TRBD1	TGTGCCAGCAGGGGGACAGGGTCACAAGGACAGACCCAGTACTTC	CASRGTGSQGQTQYF
many	TRBV6-1	TRBJ2-3	TRBD2	TGTGCCAGCCTGACTAGCGGGGGCACAGATACGCAGTATTTT	CASLTSGGTDTQYF
few	TRBV3-1	TRBJ2-3	-	TGTGCCAGCAGCCAAGGGCCTTCTAGCACAGATACGCAGTATTTT	CASSQGPSSTDTQYF
-	TRBV6-1	TRBJ1-6	TRBD1	TGTGCCAGCAGTCCCGACAGGGGGCGCGGGTCACCCCTCCACTTT	CASSPDRGRGSPLHF
many	TRBV5-5	TRBJ2-7	-	TGTGCCAGCAGCTTGGTGCAGCACTACGAGCAGTACTTC	CASSLVQHYEQYF
many	TRBV24-1	TRBJ2-1	-	TGTGCCACCAGTGATTTGAGCAGGGGATCTGCCAATGAGCAGTTCTTC	CATSDLSRGSANEQFF
-	TRBV9	TRBJ2-3	TRBD1	TGTGCCAGCGTCGAAACAGGGGGCGCAGGGATGGATACGCAGTATTTT	CASVETGGAGMDTQYF
few	TRBV19	TRBJ1-1	-	TGTGCCAGTACGGGGGGGTTCGTGAACACTGAAGCTTTCTTT	CASTGGFVNTEAFF
-	TRBV19	TRBJ2-7	-	TGTGCCAGTAGTGCTGGGAACACCTACGAGCAGTACTTC	CASSAGNTYEQYF
-	TRBV9	TRBJ1-3	-	TGTGCCAGCAGCGTAGATACTTCTGGAAACACCATGTATTTT	CASSVDTSGNTMYF
many	TRBV15	TRBJ2-3	TRBD2	TGTGCCACCAGCGTAGCGGGAATTGCGGCAGATACGCAGTATTTT	CATSVAGIAADTQYF
-	TRBV11-1	TRBJ2-5	TRBD2	TGTGCCAGCAGCGAGGGACTAGCGGGGGAAGGAGAGACCCAGTACTTC	CASSEGLAGEGETQYF
-	TRBV19	TRBJ1-1	TRBD1	TGTGCCAGTACAGGGGGCGCGGGCTACGCTTTCTTT	CASTGGAGYAFF
-	TRBV18	TRBJ2-5	-	TGTGCCAGCTCACCAGGGCCAGAGACCCAGTACTTC	CASSPGPETQYF
-	TRBV7-2	TRBJ2-5	TRBD2	TGTGCCAGCAGCCTGAGGACTAGCGGGGGTGAGACCCAGTACTTC	CASSLRTSGGETQYF
many	TRBV15	TRBJ2-6	-	TGTGCCACCAGCAGAGAGGGCGGGTTTGGGGCCAACGTCCTGACTTTC	CATSREGGFGANVLTF
-	TRBV7-3	TRBJ2-7	TRBD1	TGTGCCAGCAGCTTAGAGGCAGGGGGCTCCTACGAGCAGTACTTC	CASSLEAGGSYEQYF
-	TRBV10-1	TRBJ1-5	TRBD1	TGCGCCAGCAGTGAGGACAGGGAAGATCAGCCCCAGCATTTT	CASSEDREDQPQHF
many	TRBV19	TRBJ1-2	-	TGTGCCAGTAGTATAGGGGACGGCTACACCTTC	CASSIGDGYTF
-	TRBV10-3	TRBJ2-2	-	TGTGCCATCAGTGTAGGGGAGACCGGGGAGCTGTTTTTT	CAISVGETGELFF
few	TRBV2	TRBJ1-2	-	TGTGCCAGCAGTGAAGTCGGTTCTAACTATGGCTACACCTTC	CASSEVGSNYGYTF
many	TRBV20-1	TRBJ2-5	TRBD1	TGCAGTGCAGGACAGGGGGCGGTGGGGTTCCAAGAGACCCAGTACTTC	CSAGQGAVGFQETQYF
-	TRBV20-1	TRBJ2-3	-	TGCAGTGCTAGGGGAGAGCCTAGCACAGATACGCAGTATTTT	CSARGEPSTDTQYF
-	TRBV10-2	TRBJ2-3	TRBD2	TGCGCCAGCAGAGCGGGAGAATCGACAGATACGCAGTATTTT	CASRAGESTDTQYF
-	TRBV27	TRBJ2-7	-	TGTGCCAGCAGTTTATCGTTGGGAGCTGAAGGCGAGCAGTACTTC	CASSLSLGAEGEQYF
many	TRBV6-1	TRBJ1-5	-	TGTGCCAGCAGCGGAAGGGCACAGAAGCTCAATCAGCCCCAGCATTTT	CASSGRAQKLNQPQHF
-	TRBV20-1	TRBJ2-5	TRBD2	TGCAGTGCTACCCCGGGGGGTGAGGGGGAGACCCAGTACTTC	CSATPGGEGETQYF
once	TRBV20-1	TRBJ2-7	TRBD1	TGCAGTGCTATGACAGGGGGAGGCTACGAGCAGTACTTC	CSAMTGGGYEQYF
-	TRBV9	TRBJ2-5	-	TGTGCCAGCAGCGAGAGAACAGGGTTGGGGGAGACCCAGTACTTC	CASSERTGLGETQYF
many	TRBV29-1	TRBJ1-1	-	TGCAGCGGAAGGGAGACTGAAGCTTTCTTT	CSGRETEAFF
-	TRBV19	TRBJ2-3	-	TGTGCCAGTACGCAGACAGGGACTGAGGTTACGCAGTATTTT	CASTQTGTEVTQYF
many	TRBV6-9	TRBJ1-3	-	TGTGCCAGCAGTTATTTTCCCCTGATCTCTGGAAACACCATATATTTT	CASSYFPLISGNTIYF